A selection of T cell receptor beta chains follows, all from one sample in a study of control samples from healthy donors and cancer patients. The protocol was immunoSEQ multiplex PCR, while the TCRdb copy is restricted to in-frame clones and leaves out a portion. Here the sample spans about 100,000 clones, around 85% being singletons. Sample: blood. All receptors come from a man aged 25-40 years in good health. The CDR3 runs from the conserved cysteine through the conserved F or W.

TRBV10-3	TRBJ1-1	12	CAISVLGTEAFF
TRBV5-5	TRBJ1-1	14	CASSLQGMNTEAFF
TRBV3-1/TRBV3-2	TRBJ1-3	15	CASRPPRGSGNTIYF
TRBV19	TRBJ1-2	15	CASSIDSASNYGYTF
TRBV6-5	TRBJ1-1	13	CASSSQLNTEAFF
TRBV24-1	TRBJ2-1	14	CATSGTGGSNEQFF
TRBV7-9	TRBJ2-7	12	CASSFSGNEQYF
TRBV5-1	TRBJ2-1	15	CASSLDPSRGNEQFF
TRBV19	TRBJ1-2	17	CASSIYWTGIPSSGYTF
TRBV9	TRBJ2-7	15	CASSPHSGLANEQYF
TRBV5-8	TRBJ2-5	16	CASSITSGGPQETQYF
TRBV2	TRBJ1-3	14	CASSRSFSGNTIYF
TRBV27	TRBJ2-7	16	CASRTARSGQLYEQYF
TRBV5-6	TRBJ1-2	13	CASSLRKTGGYTF
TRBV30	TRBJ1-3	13	CACTGEWGNTIYF
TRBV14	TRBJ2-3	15	CASSPGLAGADTQYF
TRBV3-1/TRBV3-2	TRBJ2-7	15	CASSKYGRTSYEQYF
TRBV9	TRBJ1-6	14	CASSVGQPNSPLHF
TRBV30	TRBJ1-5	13	CAWSAEGAQPQHF
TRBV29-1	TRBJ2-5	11	CSVEDKETQYF
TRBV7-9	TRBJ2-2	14	CASSLVAGTGELFF
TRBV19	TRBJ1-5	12	CASTVANQPQHF
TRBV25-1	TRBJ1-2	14	CASALQGTVSGYTF
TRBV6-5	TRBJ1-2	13	CASSYSSGGGYTF
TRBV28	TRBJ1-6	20	CASSSNRRGHLLSYNSPLHF
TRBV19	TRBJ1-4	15	CASSLVDGRREKLFF
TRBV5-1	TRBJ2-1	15	CASSEVPSSYNEQFF
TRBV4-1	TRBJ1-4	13	CASSQEGLEKLFF
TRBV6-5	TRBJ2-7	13	CASSPGIIYEQYF
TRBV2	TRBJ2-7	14	CASSEGPTSYEQYF
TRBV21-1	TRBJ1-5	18	CASSKGQGASTSNQPQHF
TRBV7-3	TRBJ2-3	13	CASSLQGQDTQYF
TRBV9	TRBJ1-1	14	CASRDLSGITEAFF
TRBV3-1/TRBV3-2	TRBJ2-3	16	CASSQRSLSGTDTQYF
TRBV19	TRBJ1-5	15	CASSGNIGKGQPQHF
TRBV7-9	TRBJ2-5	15	CASSFHSGVQETQYF
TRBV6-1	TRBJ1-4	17	CASSDEHRATSNEKLFF
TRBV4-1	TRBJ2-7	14	CASSPGQGRAEQYF
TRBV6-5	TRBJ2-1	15	CASSWPGQGISEQFF
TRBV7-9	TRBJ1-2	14	CASSRGTGDYGYTF
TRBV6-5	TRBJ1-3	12	CASTRQGNTIYF
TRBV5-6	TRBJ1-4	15	CASSFFGTGREKLFF
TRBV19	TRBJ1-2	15	CASSITGTPRDGYTF
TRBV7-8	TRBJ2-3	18	CASSLRGLAGGDTDTQYF
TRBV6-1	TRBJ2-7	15	CASSELFLVSYEQYF
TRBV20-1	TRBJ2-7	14	CSASKQGAAYEQYF
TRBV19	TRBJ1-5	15	CASSTTGGSNQPQHF
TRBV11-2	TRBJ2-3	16	CASSPTPDRATDTQYF
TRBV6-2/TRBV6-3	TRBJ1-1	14	CASSPSHPGTEAFF
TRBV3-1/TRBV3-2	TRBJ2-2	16	CASSSIGGTYTGELFF
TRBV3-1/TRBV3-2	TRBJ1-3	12	CASSQEGNTIYF
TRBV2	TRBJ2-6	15	CASNRGIPGANVLTF
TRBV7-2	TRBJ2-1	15	CASSLGGRVINEQFF
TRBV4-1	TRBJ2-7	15	CASSQGLAGASEQYF
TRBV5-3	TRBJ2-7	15	CARSSYRDREGEQYF
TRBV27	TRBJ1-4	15	CASSLLGGPDEKLFF
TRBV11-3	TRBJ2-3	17	CASSSFGRGDNTDTQYF
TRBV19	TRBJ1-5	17	CASSMGVGYPNNQPQHF
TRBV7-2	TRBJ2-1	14	CASSDADLYNEQFF